The sequence of this T cell receptor beta chain was determined in a study of cytomegalovirus exposure and HLA in healthy donors. Study-level points and caveats: Sequencing had likely introduced a cluster of highly shared sequence variants as an artifact.

60 Vbeta and 13 Jbeta primers were used in PCR. Repertoires were generated with immunoSEQ multiplex PCR, while TCRdb's copy carries only in-frame clones and drops some. The sample holds about 84,000 clones; roughly 63% are singletons and the top ten take 15%. Worth noting for this clone: As yet, its antigen is unknown.

The TCR was taken from a woman aged 35 to 49 in good health and CMV-seropositive. The sample consisted of PBMCs.

CDR3 nucleotides: TGTGCCAGCAGCTTATCGTCCCAGGCAGGAGGCTATGGCTACACCTTC. Translation gives CASSLSSQAGGYGYTF. The chain links TRBV11-2 to TRBJ1-2, with D uncertain. Per germline, CDR1 SGHAT and CDR2 FQNNGV. With 2 bases removed from V and 4 bases from J, the gap between germline ends came to 17 bases. The CDR3 extends over 16 amino acids. Full variable domain (remainder filled in from reference TRBV11-2 and TRBJ1-2): EAGVAQSPRYKIIEKRQSVAFWCNPISGHATLYWYQQILGQGPKLLIQFQNNGVVDDSQLPKDRFSAERLKGVDSTLKIQPAKLEDSAVYLCASSLSSQAGGYGYTFGSGTRLTVV.